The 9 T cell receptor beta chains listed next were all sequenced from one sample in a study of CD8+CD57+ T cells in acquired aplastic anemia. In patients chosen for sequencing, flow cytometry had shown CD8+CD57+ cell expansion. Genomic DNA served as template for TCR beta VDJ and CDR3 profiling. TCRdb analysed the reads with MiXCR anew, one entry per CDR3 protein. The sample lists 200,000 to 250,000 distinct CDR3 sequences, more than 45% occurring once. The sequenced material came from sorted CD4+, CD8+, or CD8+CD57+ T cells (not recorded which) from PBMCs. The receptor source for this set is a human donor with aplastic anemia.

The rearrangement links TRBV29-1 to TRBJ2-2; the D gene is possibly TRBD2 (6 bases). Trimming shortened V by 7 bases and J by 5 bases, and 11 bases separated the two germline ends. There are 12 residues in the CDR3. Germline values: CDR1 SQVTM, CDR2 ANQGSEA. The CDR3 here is CSAPGRTGELFF. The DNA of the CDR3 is TGCAGCGCTCCAGGGAGGACCGGGGAGCTGTTTTTT.

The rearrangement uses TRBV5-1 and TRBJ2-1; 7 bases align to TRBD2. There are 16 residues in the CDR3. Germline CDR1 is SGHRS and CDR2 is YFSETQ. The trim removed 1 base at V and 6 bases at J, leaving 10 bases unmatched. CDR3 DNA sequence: TGCGCCAGCAGCTTGATGGGTGGGAGGGCCGGCAATGAGCAGTTCTTC. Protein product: CASSLMGGRAGNEQFF.

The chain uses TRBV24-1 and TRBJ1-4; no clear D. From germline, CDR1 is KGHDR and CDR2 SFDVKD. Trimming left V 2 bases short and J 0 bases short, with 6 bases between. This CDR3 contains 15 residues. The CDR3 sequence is CATSDWGATNEKLFF. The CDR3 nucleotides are TGTGCCACCAGTGATTGGGGAGCAACTAATGAAAAACTGTTTTTT.

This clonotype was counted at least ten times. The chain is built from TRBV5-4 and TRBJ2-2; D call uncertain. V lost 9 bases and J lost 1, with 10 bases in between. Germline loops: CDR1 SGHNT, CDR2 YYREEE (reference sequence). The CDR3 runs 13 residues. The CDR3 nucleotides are TGTGCCACCTGGACGGAGAACACCGGGGAGCTGTTTTTT. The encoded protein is CATWTENTGELFF.

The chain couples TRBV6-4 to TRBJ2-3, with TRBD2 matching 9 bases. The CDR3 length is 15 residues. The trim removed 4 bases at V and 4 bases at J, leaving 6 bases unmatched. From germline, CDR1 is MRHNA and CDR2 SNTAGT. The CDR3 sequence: CASSAGGGAADTQYF. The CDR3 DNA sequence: TGTGCCAGCAGTGCGGGCGGGGGGGCCGCAGATACGCAGTATTTT.

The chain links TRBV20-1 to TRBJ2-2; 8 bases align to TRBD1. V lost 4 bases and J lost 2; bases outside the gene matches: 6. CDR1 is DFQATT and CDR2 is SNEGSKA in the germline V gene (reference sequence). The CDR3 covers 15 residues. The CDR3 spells CSANRGDSNTGELFF. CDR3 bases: TGCAGTGCTAACAGGGGGGATAGCAACACCGGGGAGCTGTTTTTT.

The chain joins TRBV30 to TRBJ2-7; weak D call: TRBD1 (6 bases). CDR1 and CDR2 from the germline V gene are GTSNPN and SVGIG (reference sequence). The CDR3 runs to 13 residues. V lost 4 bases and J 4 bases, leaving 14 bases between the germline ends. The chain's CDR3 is CAWTPGHGYEQYF. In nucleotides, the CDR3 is TGTGCCTGGACCCCGGGACACGGTTACGAGCAGTACTTC.

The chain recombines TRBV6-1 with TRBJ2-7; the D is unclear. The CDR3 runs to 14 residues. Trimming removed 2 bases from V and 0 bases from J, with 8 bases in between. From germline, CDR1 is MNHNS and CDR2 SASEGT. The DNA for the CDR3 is TGTGCCAGCAGTGAAAGTCTGAGCTCCTACGAGCAGTACTTC. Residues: CASSESLSSYEQYF.

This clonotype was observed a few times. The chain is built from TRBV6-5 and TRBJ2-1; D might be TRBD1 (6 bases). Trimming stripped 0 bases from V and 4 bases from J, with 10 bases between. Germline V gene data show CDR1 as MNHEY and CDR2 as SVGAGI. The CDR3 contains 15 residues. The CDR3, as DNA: TGTGCCAGCAGTTACTCGGGGACACAATACAATGAGCAGTTCTTC. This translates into CASSYSGTQYNEQFF.